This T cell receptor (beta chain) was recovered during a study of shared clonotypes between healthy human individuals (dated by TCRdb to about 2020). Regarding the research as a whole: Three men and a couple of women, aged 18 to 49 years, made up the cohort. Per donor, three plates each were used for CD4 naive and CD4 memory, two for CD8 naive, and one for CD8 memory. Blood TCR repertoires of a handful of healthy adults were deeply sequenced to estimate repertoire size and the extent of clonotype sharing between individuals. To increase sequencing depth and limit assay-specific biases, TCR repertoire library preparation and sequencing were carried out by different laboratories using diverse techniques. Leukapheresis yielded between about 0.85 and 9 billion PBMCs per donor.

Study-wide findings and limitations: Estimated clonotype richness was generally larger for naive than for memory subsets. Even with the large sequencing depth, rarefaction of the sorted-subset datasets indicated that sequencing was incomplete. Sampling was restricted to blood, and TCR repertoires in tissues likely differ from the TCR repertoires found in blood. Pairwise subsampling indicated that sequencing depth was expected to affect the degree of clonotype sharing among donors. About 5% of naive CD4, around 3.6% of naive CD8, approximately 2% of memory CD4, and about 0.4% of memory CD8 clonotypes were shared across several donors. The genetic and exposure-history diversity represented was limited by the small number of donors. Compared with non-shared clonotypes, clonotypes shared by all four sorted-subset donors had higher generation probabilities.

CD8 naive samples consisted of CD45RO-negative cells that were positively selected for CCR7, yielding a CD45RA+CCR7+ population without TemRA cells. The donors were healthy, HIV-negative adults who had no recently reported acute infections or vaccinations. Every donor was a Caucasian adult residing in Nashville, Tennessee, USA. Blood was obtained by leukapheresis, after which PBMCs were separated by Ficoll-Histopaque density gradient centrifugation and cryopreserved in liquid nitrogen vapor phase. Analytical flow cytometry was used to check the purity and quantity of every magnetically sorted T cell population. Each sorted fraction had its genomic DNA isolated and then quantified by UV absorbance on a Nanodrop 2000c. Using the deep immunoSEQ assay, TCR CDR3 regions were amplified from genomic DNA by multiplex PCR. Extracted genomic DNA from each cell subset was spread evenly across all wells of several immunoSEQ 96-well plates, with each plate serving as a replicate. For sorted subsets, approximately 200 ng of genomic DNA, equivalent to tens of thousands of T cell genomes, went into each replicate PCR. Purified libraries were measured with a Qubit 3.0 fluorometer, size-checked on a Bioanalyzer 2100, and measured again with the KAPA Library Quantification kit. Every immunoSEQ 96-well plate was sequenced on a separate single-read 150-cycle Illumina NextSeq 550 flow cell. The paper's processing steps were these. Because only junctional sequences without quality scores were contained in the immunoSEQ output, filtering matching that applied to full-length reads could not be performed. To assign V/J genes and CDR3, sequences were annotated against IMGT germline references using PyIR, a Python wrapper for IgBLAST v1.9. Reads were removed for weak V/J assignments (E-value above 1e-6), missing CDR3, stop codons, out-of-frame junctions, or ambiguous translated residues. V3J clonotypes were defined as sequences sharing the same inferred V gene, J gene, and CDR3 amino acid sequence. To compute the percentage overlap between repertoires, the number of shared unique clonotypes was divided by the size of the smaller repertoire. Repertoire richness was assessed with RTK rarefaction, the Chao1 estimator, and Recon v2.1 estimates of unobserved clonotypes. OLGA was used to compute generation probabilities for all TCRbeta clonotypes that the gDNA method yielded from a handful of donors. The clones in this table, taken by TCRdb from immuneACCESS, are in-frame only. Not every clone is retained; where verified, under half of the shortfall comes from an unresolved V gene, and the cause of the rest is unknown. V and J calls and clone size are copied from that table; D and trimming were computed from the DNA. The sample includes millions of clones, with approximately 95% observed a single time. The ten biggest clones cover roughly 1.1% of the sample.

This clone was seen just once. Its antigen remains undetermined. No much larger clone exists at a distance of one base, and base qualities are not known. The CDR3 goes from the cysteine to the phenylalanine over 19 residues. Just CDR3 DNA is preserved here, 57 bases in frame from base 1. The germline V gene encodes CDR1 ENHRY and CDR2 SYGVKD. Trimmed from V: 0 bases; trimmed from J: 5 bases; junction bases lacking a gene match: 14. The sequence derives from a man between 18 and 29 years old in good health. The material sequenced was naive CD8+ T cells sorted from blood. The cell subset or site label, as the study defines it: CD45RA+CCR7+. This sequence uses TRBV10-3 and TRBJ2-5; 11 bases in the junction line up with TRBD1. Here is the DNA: TGTGCCATCAGTGAGTCGATCGGACAGGGGGCGCATGAGATGGAGACCCAGTACTTC. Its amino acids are CAISESIGQGAHEMETQYF.